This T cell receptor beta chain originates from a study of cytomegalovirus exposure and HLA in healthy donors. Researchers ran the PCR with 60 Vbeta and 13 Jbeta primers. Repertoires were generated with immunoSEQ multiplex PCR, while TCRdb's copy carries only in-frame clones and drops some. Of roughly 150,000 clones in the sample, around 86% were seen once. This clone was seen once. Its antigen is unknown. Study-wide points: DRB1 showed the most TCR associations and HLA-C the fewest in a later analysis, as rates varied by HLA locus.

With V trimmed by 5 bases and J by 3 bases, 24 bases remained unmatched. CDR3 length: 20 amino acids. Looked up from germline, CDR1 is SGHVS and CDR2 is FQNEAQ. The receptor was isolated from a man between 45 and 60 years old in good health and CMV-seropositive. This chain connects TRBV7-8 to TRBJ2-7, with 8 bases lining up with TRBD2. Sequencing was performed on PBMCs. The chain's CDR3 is CASSPARAGLRRGGLYEQYF. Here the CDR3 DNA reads TGTGCCAGCAGCCCAGCCCGGGCGGGACTCCGACGGGGGGGACTCTACGAGCAGTACTTC.